This T cell receptor (beta chain) emerged from a study of cytomegalovirus exposure and HLA in healthy donors. Study-level findings and limits: A previous analysis found most TCR beta V segments productive roughly 87% or roughly 30% of the time. Common viral pathogens seemed, in a later analysis, to connect with several of the most significant clusters.

Vbeta (60) and Jbeta (13) primers were used in the PCR. Original analysis: The count from a later analysis was about 80 million unique TCR beta chains, around 11 million of them shared. Clones were sequenced by immunoSEQ multiplex PCR, and TCRdb holds only the in-frame ones, with some missing. V, J and clone size are taken as reported in that table, and D and trimming were inferred from the DNA itself. The repertoire includes 200,000 or so clones, over 70% of them detected once, and 1% to 1.5% sits in the top ten. On this clone: Antigen specificity is unknown.

The germline V gene encodes CDR1 MDHEN and CDR2 SYDVKM. Losses at the gene ends were 7 bases for V and 7 bases for J; bases not matched to a gene: 12. The CDR3 contains 16 residues. Sequenced: PBMCs. This chain uses TRBV28 with TRBJ1-4; 10 bases fit TRBD1. This receptor was identified in a man between 25 and 39 years old in good health and CMV-seronegative. Here the CDR3 reads CASISSGTGVGEKLFF. CDR3 in DNA: TGTGCCAGCATATCTTCTGGGACAGGGGTTGGTGAAAAACTGTTTTTT.